This T cell receptor (beta chain) originates from a study of blood T cell repertoires in COVID-19. Across the whole study: Sites in the United States, Italy and Spain provided acute and convalescent COVID-19 samples. T cells, B-cell-depleted T cells, or PBMCs provided the cDNA or gDNA that served as material.

Authors' methods: Nucleated cell number was recorded as an estimate derived from reference gene primer amplification. The protocol was immunoSEQ multiplex PCR, while the TCRdb copy is restricted to in-frame clones and leaves out a portion. The DNA was the basis for D and trimming; V, J and clone size are from that table. Found here are a few hundred thousand clones, about 86% of them singletons; the top ten hold roughly 9.4%. Cohort 3 recovery required two negative PCRs, clearance, or symptom resolution. The CDR3 has 15 amino acids. CDR1 and CDR2 (germline): LNHDA, SQIVND (reference sequence). V gave up 10 bases and J gave up 6 bases; unmatched junction bases: 14.

This sequence joins TRBV19 and TRBJ2-7, with 11 nucleotides matching TRBD2. The source of this sequence is a woman aged 45-59 years who had recovered from COVID-19. Input material: PBMCs or T cells enriched from blood (not recorded which). The CDR3 DNA reads TGTGCCACCAAACTCGGGACTAGCGGACCGCGCGAGCAGTACTTC. It is translated as CATKLGTSGPREQYF.